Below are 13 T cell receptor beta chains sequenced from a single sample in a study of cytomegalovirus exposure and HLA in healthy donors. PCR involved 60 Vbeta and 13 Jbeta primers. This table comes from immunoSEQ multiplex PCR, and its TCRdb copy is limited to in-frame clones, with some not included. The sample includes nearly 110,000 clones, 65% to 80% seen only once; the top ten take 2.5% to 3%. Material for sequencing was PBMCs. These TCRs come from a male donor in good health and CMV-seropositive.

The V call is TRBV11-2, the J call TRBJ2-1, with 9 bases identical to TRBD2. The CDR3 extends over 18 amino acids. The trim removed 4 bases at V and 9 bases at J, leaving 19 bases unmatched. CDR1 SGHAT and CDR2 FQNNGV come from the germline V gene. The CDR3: CASSSGGHNPGLAPEQFF. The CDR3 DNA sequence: TGTGCCAGCAGCTCGGGGGGCCACAACCCCGGACTAGCGCCTGAGCAGTTCTTC.

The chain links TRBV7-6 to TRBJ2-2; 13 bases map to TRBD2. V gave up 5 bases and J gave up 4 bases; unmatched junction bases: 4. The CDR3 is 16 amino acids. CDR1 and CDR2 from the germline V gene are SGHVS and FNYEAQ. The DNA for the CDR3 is TGTGCCAGCAGCCAAAGACTAGCGGGAGGCACCGGGGAGCTGTTTTTT. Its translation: CASSQRLAGGTGELFF.

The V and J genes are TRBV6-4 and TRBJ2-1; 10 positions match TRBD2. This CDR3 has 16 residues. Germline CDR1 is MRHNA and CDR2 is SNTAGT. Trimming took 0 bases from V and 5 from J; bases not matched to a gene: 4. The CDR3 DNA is TGTGCCAGCAGTGACTCGAGCGGGGGGGTCCACAATGAGCAGTTCTTC. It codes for CASSDSSGGVHNEQFF.

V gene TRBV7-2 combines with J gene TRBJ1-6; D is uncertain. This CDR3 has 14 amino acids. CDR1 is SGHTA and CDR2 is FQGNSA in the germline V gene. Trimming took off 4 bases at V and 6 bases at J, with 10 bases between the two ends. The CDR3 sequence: CASSSIDTNSPLHF. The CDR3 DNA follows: TGTGCCAGCAGCTCGATAGACACTAATTCACCCCTCCACTTT.

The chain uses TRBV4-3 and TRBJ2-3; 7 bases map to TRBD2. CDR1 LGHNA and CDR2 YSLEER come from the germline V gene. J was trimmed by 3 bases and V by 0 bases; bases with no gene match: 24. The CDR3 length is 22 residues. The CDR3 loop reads CASSQDLIYGLSSAGVTDTQYF. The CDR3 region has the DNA TGCGCCAGCAGCCAAGATTTAATTTATGGTCTATCTAGCGCGGGAGTTACAGATACGCAGTATTTT.

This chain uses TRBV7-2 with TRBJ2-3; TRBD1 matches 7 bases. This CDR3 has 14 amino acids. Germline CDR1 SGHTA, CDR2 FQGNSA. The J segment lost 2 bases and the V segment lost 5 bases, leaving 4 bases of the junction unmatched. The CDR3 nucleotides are TGTGCCAGCAGCCACGACAGGGTCACAGATACGCAGTATTTT. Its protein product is CASSHDRVTDTQYF.

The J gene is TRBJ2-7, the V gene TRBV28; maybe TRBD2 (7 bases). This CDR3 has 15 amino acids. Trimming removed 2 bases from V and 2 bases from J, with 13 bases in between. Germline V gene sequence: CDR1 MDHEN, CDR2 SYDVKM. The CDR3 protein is CASSLGGGPTYEQYF. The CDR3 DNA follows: TGTGCCAGCAGTTTAGGGGGGGGCCCGACCTACGAGCAGTACTTC. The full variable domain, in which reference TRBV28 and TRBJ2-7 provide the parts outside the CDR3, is DVKVTQSSRYLVKRTGEKVFLECVQDMDHENMFWYRQDPGLGLRLIYFSYDVKMKEKGDIPEGYSVSREKKERFSLILESASTNQTSMYLCASSLGGGPTYEQYFGPGTRLTVT.

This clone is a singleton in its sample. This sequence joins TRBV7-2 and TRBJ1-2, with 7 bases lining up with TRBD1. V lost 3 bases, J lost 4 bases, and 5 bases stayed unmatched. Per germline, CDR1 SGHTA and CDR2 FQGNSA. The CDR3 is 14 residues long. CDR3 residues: CASSFLSGGYGYTF. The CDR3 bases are TGTGCCAGCAGCTTCCTGTCAGGGGGCTATGGCTACACCTTC.

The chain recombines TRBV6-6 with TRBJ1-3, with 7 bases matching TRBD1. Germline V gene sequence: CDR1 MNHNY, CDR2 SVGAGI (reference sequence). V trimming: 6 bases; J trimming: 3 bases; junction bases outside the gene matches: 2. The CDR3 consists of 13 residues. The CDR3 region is CASSRDSGNTIYF. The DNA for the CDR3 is TGTGCCAGCAGCCGGGACAGTGGAAACACCATATATTTT.

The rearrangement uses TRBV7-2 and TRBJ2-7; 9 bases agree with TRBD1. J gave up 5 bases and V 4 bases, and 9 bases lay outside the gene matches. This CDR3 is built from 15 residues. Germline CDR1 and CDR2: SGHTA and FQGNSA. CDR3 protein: CASSSYGTGRDEQYF. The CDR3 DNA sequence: TGTGCCAGCAGCTCATACGGGACAGGGCGCGACGAGCAGTACTTC.

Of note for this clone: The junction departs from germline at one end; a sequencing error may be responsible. CDR3 amino acids: CASSLVSGIEGETQHF. The CDR3, as DNA: TGCGCCAGCAGCTTGGTGTCAGGGATAGAAGGCGAGACCCAGCACTTC. This chain connects TRBV5-1 to TRBJ2-5, with D possibly being TRBD1 (5 bases). Germline CDR1 reads SGHRS; CDR2 reads YFSETQ. The CDR3 has 16 residues.

CDR3 region: CASSYQQGSGNTIYF. The CDR3 DNA reads TGCGCCAGCAGCTACCAACAGGGGTCTGGAAACACCATATATTTT. The chain uses TRBV5-1 and TRBJ1-3, with 7 bases lining up with TRBD1. From germline, CDR1 is SGHRS and CDR2 YFSETQ. The J segment lost 1 base and the V segment lost 3 bases, leaving 4 bases of the junction unmatched. The CDR3 length is 15 residues.

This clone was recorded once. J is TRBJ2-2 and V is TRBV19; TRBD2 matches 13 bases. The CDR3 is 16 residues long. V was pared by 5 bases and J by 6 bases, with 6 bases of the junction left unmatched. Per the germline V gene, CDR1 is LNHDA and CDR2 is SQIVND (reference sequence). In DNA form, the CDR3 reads TGTGCCAGTAGTCAACTAGCGGGAGGGGCCCCCGGGGAGCTGTTTTTT. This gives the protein CASSQLAGGAPGELFF.